Shown below are 23 T cell receptor beta chains from a single sample sequenced in a study of T cells in Graves' hyperthyroidism and ophthalmopathy. Amplification yielded TCR beta CDR3 regions, with RNA transcripts as the source. First-round RT-PCR with HTBI primers amplified the TCR CDR3 region. TCRdb used MiXCR to reprocess the multiplex PCR reads, holding one entry per CDR3 protein. The sample consists of nearly 750,000 distinct CDR3 sequences, around a third of them appearing once. Sample: blood. The origin of the receptors is a woman in her 40s with Graves' hyperthyroidism.

This clonotype came up a few times. The rearrangement uses TRBV7-3 and TRBJ2-5; no reliable D call. The CDR3 has 15 amino acids. The V end was cut by 2 bases, the J end by 5 bases, with 15 bases between. Germline-derived CDR1 and CDR2 are SGHTA and FQGTGA. The CDR3 coding sequence is TGTGCCAGCAGCTTAGGGGTCGGCCATTACGAGACCCAGTACTTC. This translates into CASSLGVGHYETQYF.

This clonotype was seen a few times. The J gene is TRBJ1-1, the V gene TRBV20-1; the match to TRBD1 covers 7 bases. Germline V gene lookup returns CDR1 DFQATT and CDR2 SNEGSKA (reference sequence). The CDR3 is made up of 15 amino acids. V was pared by 4 bases and J by 5 bases, with 13 bases of the junction left unmatched. In DNA form, the CDR3 reads TGCAGTGCTATTCCAGGGGGTAGTATAAGAACTGAAGCTTTCTTT. Translating it yields CSAIPGGSIRTEAFF.

This clonotype turned up a few times. The rearrangement joins TRBV10-1 to TRBJ1-1; D is ambiguous. The V gene's germline CDR1 is WNHNN and CDR2 SYGVQD (reference sequence). This CDR3 contains 12 residues. With 2 bases removed from V and 7 bases from J, the gap between germline ends came to 8 bases. This chain's CDR3 is CASSEAGFEAFF. The CDR3 DNA reads as TGCGCCAGCAGTGAGGCAGGTTTTGAAGCTTTCTTT.

This clonotype was picked up many times. The V and J genes are TRBV24-1 and TRBJ2-5; no clear D gene. Germline V lookup: CDR1 KGHDR, CDR2 SFDVKD. There are 12 residues in the CDR3. With 1 base removed from V and 3 bases from J, the gap between germline ends came to 2 bases. CDR3 sequence: CATSDLEETQYF. For the CDR3, the DNA is TGTGCCACCAGTGATTTAGAAGAGACCCAGTACTTC.

This clonotype appeared once. The chain combines TRBV15 with TRBJ2-4; perhaps TRBD1 as D (6 bases). Trimming left V 8 bases short and J 1 base short, with 12 bases between. Germline values: CDR1 LNHNV, CDR2 YYDKDF (reference sequence). The CDR3 covers 14 residues. For the CDR3, the DNA is TGTGCCACCGGGGGCTGGGCGGCCAAAAACATTCAGTACTTC. Its translation is CATGGWAAKNIQYF.

This clonotype was seen ten or more times. The chain has TRBV7-8 and TRBJ1-3; no definite D call. CDR3 length: 15 amino acids. CDR1 is SGHVS and CDR2 is FQNEAQ in the germline V gene. Trimming pared 5 bases from V and 0 bases from J, leaving 11 bases between. The CDR3, as DNA: TGTGCCAGCAGCCGCGGACGGACCTCTGGAAACACCATATATTTT. As protein: CASSRGRTSGNTIYF.

This clonotype was counted many times. The chain combines TRBV2 with TRBJ1-2; D may be TRBD1 (5 bases). Trimming left V 7 bases short and J 8 bases short, with 17 bases between. Germline V gives CDR1 SNHLY, CDR2 FYNNEI. The CDR3 consists of 13 residues. This CDR3 is CASKESLRGGYTF. As DNA, the CDR3 is TGTGCCAGCAAGGAGTCCCTGAGGGGAGGCTACACCTTC.

The sample holds many counts of this clonotype. The chain is built from TRBV7-2 and TRBJ1-4, with TRBD1 matching over 8 bases. CDR1 and CDR2 (germline): SGHTA, FQGNSA. J was trimmed by 8 bases and V by 4 bases; bases with no gene match: 12. This CDR3 is 16 amino acids long. This chain's CDR3 is CASSSARTGSGEKLFF. The CDR3 DNA follows: TGTGCCAGCAGCTCGGCTCGGACAGGGTCAGGAGAAAAACTGTTTTTT.

In its sample, this clonotype was seen many times. V and J are TRBV12-3 or TRBV12-4 and TRBJ1-2, with 7 bases matching TRBD1. The CDR3 sequence is 14 residues long. V was pared by 5 bases and J by 4 bases, with 7 bases of the junction left unmatched. CDR3 protein: CASSLDRNSYGYTF. For the CDR3, the DNA is TGTGCCAGCAGTCTGGACAGGAACAGCTATGGCTACACCTTC.

This chain links TRBV4-3 with TRBJ2-7, with 10 bases aligning to TRBD2. V lost 0 bases and J lost 6; bases outside the gene matches: 8. The CDR3 sequence is 16 residues long. In germline, CDR1 is LGHNA, CDR2 YSLEER. CDR3 in amino acids: CASSQDGIAGGGEQYF. The CDR3 bases are TGCGCCAGCAGCCAAGATGGAATAGCGGGAGGAGGCGAGCAGTACTTC.

In its sample, this clonotype was seen many times. J is TRBJ2-6 and V is TRBV25-1; unclear D gene. Trimming left V 6 bases short and J 2 bases short, with 5 bases between. CDR1 and CDR2 from the germline V gene are MGHDK and SYGVNS. The CDR3 runs 13 residues. CDR3 protein: CASSDAGANVLTF. The CDR3 region has the DNA TGTGCCAGCAGCGATGCTGGGGCCAACGTCCTGACTTTC.

The chain links TRBV6-5 to TRBJ2-7; no firm D call. Germline V gene data show CDR1 as MNHEY and CDR2 as SVGAGI. Trimming left V 2 bases short and J 0 bases short, with 8 bases between. The CDR3 extends over 14 amino acids. The CDR3: CASSYGRGSYEQYF. The CDR3 bases are TGTGCCAGCAGTTACGGGCGAGGCTCCTACGAGCAGTACTTC.

This clonotype was picked up a small number of times. This chain connects TRBV11-2 to TRBJ1-1, with a tentative D call TRBD1 (6 bases). Trimming stripped 5 bases from V and 2 bases from J, with 12 bases between. Germline CDR1 is SGHAT and CDR2 is FQNNGV. The CDR3 length is 14 residues. Here the CDR3 DNA reads TGTGCCAGCAGCACCCTACAGGGAAACACTGAAGCTTTCTTT. Its protein product is CASSTLQGNTEAFF.

This clonotype was observed at least ten times. The chain joins TRBV4-3 to TRBJ1-2, with D possibly being TRBD1 (5 bases). The CDR3 consists of 15 residues. The germline gives CDR1 LGHNA, CDR2 YSLEER. The ends were cut back, 0 bases at V and 1 base at J, with 9 bases in the middle. In nucleotides, the CDR3 is TGCGCCAGCAGCCAAGAGGCGGACAATAACTATGGCTACACCTTC. It specifies CASSQEADNNYGYTF.

This clonotype was seen a handful of times. The chain carries TRBV28 and TRBJ2-7, with D maybe TRBD1 (6 bases). The CDR3 is made up of 13 amino acids. The V end was cut by 5 bases, the J end by 3 bases, with 11 bases between. Per the germline V gene, CDR1 is MDHEN and CDR2 is SYDVKM. The CDR3 sequence is CASSRQAYYEQYF. CDR3 sequence (DNA): TGTGCCAGCAGTAGACAGGCCTACTACGAGCAGTACTTC.

The genes are TRBV6-5 and TRBJ2-7; 8 bases map to TRBD1. With 6 bases clipped from V and 3 bases from J, the junction kept 10 bases outside the gene matches. CDR1 is MNHEY and CDR2 is SVGAGI in the germline V gene. The CDR3 is 15 residues long. The CDR3 loop is CASRLDRAPIYEQYF. The CDR3 DNA sequence: TGTGCCAGCAGACTGGACAGGGCCCCCATCTACGAGCAGTACTTC.

As DNA, the CDR3 is TGTGCCATCAGTGAGCGGACAGGGGGTAACTATGGCTACACCTTC. Protein: CAISERTGGNYGYTF. This chain links TRBV10-3 with TRBJ1-2; 10 positions agree with TRBD1. Trimming cost V 2 bases and J 1 base; bases outside gene matches: 1. The CDR3 spans 15 residues. Germline V CDR1 and CDR2: ENHRY, SYGVKD.

As regards this clonotype: A single base separates this from a much larger clone, so it may be a read error. The V gene is TRBV29-1, the J gene TRBJ2-7; D possibly corresponds to TRBD2 (5 bases). Trimming took 4 bases from V and 6 from J, leaving 13 bases between them. Germline-derived CDR1 and CDR2 are SQVTM and ANQGSEA. CDR3 length equals 12 residues. CDR3 sequence: CSVGANGVEQYF. The CDR3 DNA reads as TGCAGCGTTGGAGCGAACGGGGTCGAGCAGTACTTC.

The rearrangement uses TRBV7-9 and TRBJ1-2; D gene unclear. The germline CDR1 and CDR2 sequences are SEHNR and FQNEAQ (reference sequence). The length of the CDR3 is 14 residues. Trimming left V 5 bases short and J 8 bases short, with 18 bases between. CDR3 coding DNA: TGTGCCAGCAGCCAAGTAGCTGGCCCGGGGGGCTACACCTTC. Protein product: CASSQVAGPGGYTF.

The chain uses TRBV12-3 or TRBV12-4 and TRBJ1-1; 9 bases are shared with TRBD1. Trimming at V came to 6 bases and at J to 4 bases, leaving 6 bases not matched to a gene. CDR3 length: 14 residues. The CDR3: CASRLTGGGTEAFF. CDR3 DNA: TGTGCCAGCAGGCTCACAGGGGGCGGCACTGAAGCTTTCTTT.

As for this clonotype: With a much larger clone just one base away, this may be a read error. V gene TRBV29-1 combines with J gene TRBJ1-3, with D unclear. The CDR3 is made up of 14 amino acids. V shed 4 bases and J shed 0 bases, with 10 bases lying between them. Germline assignment: CDR1 SQVTM and CDR2 ANQGSEA. The chain's CDR3 is CSVGIFGSGNTIYF. CDR3 nucleotides: TGCAGCGTTGGAATTTTCGGCTCTGGAAACACCATATATTTT.

This clonotype was seen many times. The V and J genes are TRBV2 and TRBJ2-2; the D gene is possibly TRBD2 (6 bases). Looked up from germline, CDR1 is SNHLY and CDR2 is FYNNEI. CDR3 size: 15 residues. The germline V and J ends were trimmed by 5 bases and 5 bases, with 15 bases remaining between them. Here the CDR3 reads CASSLSRGGTGELFF. DNA of the CDR3: TGTGCCAGCAGTCTATCAAGGGGAGGAACCGGGGAGCTGTTTTTT.

This clonotype came up many times. At one boundary the junction diverges from the germline segment, which might be a read error. The chain joins TRBV29-1 to TRBJ1-2; D is ambiguous. Germline assignment: CDR1 SQVTM and CDR2 ANQGSEA. The CDR3 consists of 8 residues. The CDR3 loop reads CSTSTGIF. The CDR3 nucleotides are TGCAGCACTTCTACGGGTATCTTC.